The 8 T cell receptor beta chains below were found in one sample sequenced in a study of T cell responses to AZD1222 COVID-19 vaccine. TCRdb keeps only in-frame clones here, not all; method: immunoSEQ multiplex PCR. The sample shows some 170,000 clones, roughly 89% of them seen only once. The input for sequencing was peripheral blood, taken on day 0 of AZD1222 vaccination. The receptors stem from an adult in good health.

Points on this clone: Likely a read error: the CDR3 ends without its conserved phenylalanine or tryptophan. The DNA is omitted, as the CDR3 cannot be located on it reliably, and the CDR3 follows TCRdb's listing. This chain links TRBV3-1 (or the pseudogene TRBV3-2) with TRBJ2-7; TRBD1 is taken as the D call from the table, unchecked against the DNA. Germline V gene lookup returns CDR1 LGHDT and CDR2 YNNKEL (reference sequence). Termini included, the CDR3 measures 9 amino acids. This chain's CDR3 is CASGTDGHL.

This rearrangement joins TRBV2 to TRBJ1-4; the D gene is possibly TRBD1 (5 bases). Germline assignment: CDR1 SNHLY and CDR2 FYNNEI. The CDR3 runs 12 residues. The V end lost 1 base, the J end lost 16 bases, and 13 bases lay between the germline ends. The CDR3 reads CASSEGEDTWFF. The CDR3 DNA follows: TGTGCCAGCAGTGAAGGGGAGGACACTTGGTTTTTT.

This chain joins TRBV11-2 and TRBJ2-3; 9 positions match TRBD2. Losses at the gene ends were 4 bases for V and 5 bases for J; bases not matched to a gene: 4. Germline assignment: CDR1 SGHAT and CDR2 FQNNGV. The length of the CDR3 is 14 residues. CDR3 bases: TGTGCCAGCAGCTCGTGGACTAGCGAAGATACGCAGTATTTT. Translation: CASSSWTSEDTQYF.

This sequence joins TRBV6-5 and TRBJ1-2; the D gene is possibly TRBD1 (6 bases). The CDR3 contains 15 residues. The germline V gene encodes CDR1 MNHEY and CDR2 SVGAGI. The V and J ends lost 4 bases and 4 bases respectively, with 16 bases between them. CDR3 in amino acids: CASSSTFRGFYGYTF. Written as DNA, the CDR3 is TGTGCCAGCAGTTCGACTTTCAGGGGTTTCTATGGCTACACCTTC.

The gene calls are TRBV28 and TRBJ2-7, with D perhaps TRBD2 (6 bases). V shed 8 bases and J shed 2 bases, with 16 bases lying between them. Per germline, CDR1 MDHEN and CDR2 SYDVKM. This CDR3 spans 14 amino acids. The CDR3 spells CASCSGTATYEQYV. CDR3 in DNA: TGTGCCAGCTGCTCCGGGACTGCAACCTACGAGCAGTACGTC.

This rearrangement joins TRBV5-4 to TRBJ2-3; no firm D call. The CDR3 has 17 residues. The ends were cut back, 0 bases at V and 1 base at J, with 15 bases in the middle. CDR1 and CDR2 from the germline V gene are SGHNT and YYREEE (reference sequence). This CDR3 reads CASSLAPLGAGTDTQYF. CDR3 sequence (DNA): TGTGCCAGCAGCTTGGCCCCTCTAGGTGCGGGCACAGATACGCAGTATTTT.

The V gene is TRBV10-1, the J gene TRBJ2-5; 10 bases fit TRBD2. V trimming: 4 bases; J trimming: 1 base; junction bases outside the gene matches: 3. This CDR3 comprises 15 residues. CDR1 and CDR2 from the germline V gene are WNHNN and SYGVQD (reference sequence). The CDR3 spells CASSGASGGQETQYF. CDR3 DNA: TGCGCCAGCAGTGGGGCTAGCGGGGGCCAAGAGACCCAGTACTTC.

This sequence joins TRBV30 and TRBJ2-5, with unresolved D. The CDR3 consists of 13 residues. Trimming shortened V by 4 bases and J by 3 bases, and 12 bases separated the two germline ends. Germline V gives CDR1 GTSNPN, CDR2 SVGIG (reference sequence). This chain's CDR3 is CAWNPPTEETQYF. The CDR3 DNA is TGTGCCTGGAACCCCCCCACAGAAGAGACCCAGTACTTC.